The clone carrying this T cell receptor (beta chain) was seen at least ten times. Antigen unknown. These data are taken from a study of response to subunit inactivated influenza vaccine. Germline CDR1 reads DFQATT; CDR2 reads SNEGSKA (reference sequence). The CDR3 is 15 residues long. Germline trimming cut 6 bases from V and 7 bases from J; bases unmatched to any gene: 14. Regarding the study as a whole: Every seasonal influenza vaccination brings in few new T cells, the authors suggested.

TCRdb redid the calling of the RT-PCR reads with MiXCR, one entry per CDR3 protein. The repertoire consists of 800,000 to 1,000,000 distinct CDR3 sequences, with 21% occurring once and the leading ten covering about 9.4%. The chain joins TRBV20-1 to TRBJ2-3; 9 bases line up with TRBD1. The starting material was PBMCs from blood, obtained less than 6 days after vaccination. The clonotype comes from a man aged 50 to 59 who received an inactivated influenza vaccine. CDR3 in DNA: TGCAGTGCCAAACGGACAGGGGTAGCCGGTTATACGCAGTATTTT. It is translated as CSAKRTGVAGYTQYF.